A single sample gave rise to the 16 T cell receptor beta chains below, sequenced in a study of blood T cell repertoires in COVID-19. TCRdb's table, derived via immunoSEQ multiplex PCR, lists solely in-frame clones and lacks some. The sample carries more than 70,000 clones, approximately 85% recorded once. The sequencing input was peripheral blood. All receptors derive from a human donor in a cohort sampled during active COVID-19.

The chain uses TRBV28 and TRBJ2-7; 8 bases line up with TRBD2. The CDR3 is 14 residues long. Unmatched junction bases numbered 11, after V lost 7 bases and J lost 6 bases. Germline CDR1 reads MDHEN; CDR2 reads SYDVKM. This chain's CDR3 is CASTIGGGFGEQYF. Written as DNA, the CDR3 is TGTGCCAGCACCATCGGGGGGGGCTTCGGCGAGCAGTACTTC.

This chain links TRBV5-1 with TRBJ1-6; TRBD1 agrees at 9 bases. V shed 4 bases and J 9 bases; nucleotides not matched to a gene: 11. CDR3 size: 16 residues. Germline V gene lookup returns CDR1 SGHRS and CDR2 YFSETQ. CDR3 region: CASSVGQGVAGSPLHF. In nucleotides, the CDR3 is TGCGCCAGCAGCGTGGGACAGGGAGTGGCCGGTTCACCCCTCCACTTT.

The CDR3 region is CAWSASQWGNTIYF. The CDR3 nucleotides are TGTGCCTGGAGTGCCAGTCAGTGGGGAAACACCATATATTTT. The chain couples TRBV30 to TRBJ1-3; D is uncertain. V lost 1 base and J lost 4, with 11 bases in between. The germline V gene has CDR1 GTSNPN and CDR2 SVGIG (reference sequence). This CDR3 has 14 amino acids.

The chain combines TRBV9 with TRBJ2-1; 8 nucleotides match TRBD2. The CDR3 has 16 residues. Trimming cost V 0 bases and J 7 bases; bases outside gene matches: 9. The germline V gene encodes CDR1 SGDLS and CDR2 YYNGEE. CDR3 nucleotide sequence: TGTGCCAGCAGCGTAGCCGGGACTAGTTTAACAAATGAGCAGTTCTTC. This gives the protein CASSVAGTSLTNEQFF.

The J gene is TRBJ1-6, the V gene TRBV4-1; D is perhaps TRBD1 (6 bases). Germline V lookup: CDR1 MGHRA, CDR2 YSYEKL. Trimming took 6 bases from V and 0 from J, leaving 12 bases between them. The CDR3 extends over 16 amino acids. CDR3 amino acids: CASRQGASSYNSPLHF. For the CDR3, the DNA is TGCGCCAGCAGACAGGGAGCCAGCTCCTATAATTCACCCCTCCACTTT.

This chain links TRBV6-1 with TRBJ1-1; TRBD1 might be the D (5 bases). The CDR3 runs to 16 residues. V gave up 4 bases and J gave up 0 bases, with 15 bases separating them. In germline, CDR1 is MNHNS, CDR2 SASEGT. The CDR3 DNA follows: TGTGCCAGCAGTGGGCGACAGACCCCGATGAACACTGAAGCTTTCTTT. As protein: CASSGRQTPMNTEAFF.

The chain recombines TRBV18 with TRBJ2-7, with D possibly TRBD1 on 6 matching bases. Between the trimmed V and J ends, which lost 1 base and 0 bases, there was a span of 10 bases. The CDR3 runs 15 residues. CDR1 is KGHSH, CDR2 LQKENI, per germline. CDR3 loop: CASSPRQALSYEQYF. Here the CDR3 DNA reads TGTGCCAGCTCACCACGACAGGCTCTCTCCTACGAGCAGTACTTC.

The rearrangement joins TRBV7-2 to TRBJ1-4, with D hard to call. The germline V and J ends were trimmed by 1 base and 8 bases, with 5 bases remaining between them. This CDR3 has 12 amino acids. Germline CDR1 and CDR2: SGHTA and FQGNSA. As DNA, the CDR3 is TGTGCCAGCAGCTTAGGGAGGGAAAAACTGTTTTTT. It translates to CASSLGREKLFF.

This clone was picked up one time. The DNA for the CDR3 is TGTGCCTGGGGGGAATACCCAGAGGTAGCTTTCTTT. Protein: CAWGEYPEVAFF. The chain couples TRBV30 to TRBJ1-1, with no clear D. The CDR3 length is 12 residues. V was cut by 5 bases and J by 10 bases, with 17 bases left in between. Per germline, CDR1 GTSNPN and CDR2 SVGIG (reference sequence).

This rearrangement joins TRBV10-3 to TRBJ1-1; D unclear. CDR3 length: 14 amino acids. Trimming removed 0 bases at V and 1 base at J, with 6 bases between. Germline CDR1 and CDR2: ENHRY and SYGVKD. For the CDR3, the DNA is TGTGCCATCAGTGAGTCGCCGGGGAACACTGAAGCTTTCTTT. Protein sequence: CAISESPGNTEAFF.

The V call is TRBV19, the J call TRBJ2-7; tentative D call: TRBD1 (5 bases). The CDR3 loop spans 16 amino acids. CDR1 and CDR2 from the germline V gene are LNHDA and SQIVND (reference sequence). Deletions cut 0 bases from V and 5 bases from J, with 17 bases between. The CDR3 nucleotides read TGTGCCAGTAGTATAGAGTCGTACGGGCAGGGAAACGAGCAGTACTTC. Encoded protein: CASSIESYGQGNEQYF.

The chain carries TRBV11-1 and TRBJ2-1, with 8 bases aligning to TRBD2. Losses at the gene ends were 6 bases for V and 0 bases for J; bases not matched to a gene: 4. Germline V gives CDR1 SGHAT, CDR2 FQDESV (reference sequence). The CDR3 covers 15 residues. The chain's CDR3 is CASSLAGGSYNEQFF. CDR3 in DNA: TGTGCCAGCAGTCTGGCGGGGGGCTCCTACAATGAGCAGTTCTTC.

The chain is built from TRBV7-9 and TRBJ2-5; a weak D match, TRBD2 (6 bases). With 3 bases removed from V and 6 bases from J, the gap between germline ends came to 17 bases. Germline values: CDR1 SEHNR, CDR2 FQNEAQ (reference sequence). The CDR3 totals 15 residues. The CDR3 is CASSFGGPSWQTQYF. CDR3 DNA sequence: TGTGCCAGCAGCTTCGGGGGTCCCTCATGGCAGACCCAGTACTTC.

This clone was recorded a few times. The genes are TRBV9 and TRBJ1-2, with a possible D match to TRBD1 (5 bases). Trimming cost V 4 bases and J 4 bases, with 11 bases left between them. This CDR3 spans 13 amino acids. The V gene's germline CDR1 is SGDLS and CDR2 YYNGEE. CDR3 DNA sequence: TGTGCCAGCAGCCGCGGGGGAGGCTATGGCTACACCTTC. It translates to CASSRGGGYGYTF.

The gene calls are TRBV9 and TRBJ1-1; D not resolved. This CDR3 spans 12 amino acids. Per the germline V gene, CDR1 is SGDLS and CDR2 is YYNGEE. V was pared by 0 bases and J by 6 bases, with 6 bases between. CDR3 sequence: CASSVGGAEAFF. Here the CDR3 DNA reads TGTGCCAGCAGCGTAGGAGGCGCTGAAGCTTTCTTT.

The chain uses TRBV4-1 and TRBJ2-3, with 7 bases aligning to TRBD2. The CDR3 is made up of 19 amino acids. Germline assignment: CDR1 MGHRA and CDR2 YSYEKL. J gave up 2 bases and V 0 bases, and 14 bases lay outside the gene matches. The CDR3: CASSQEGGTEWGPTDTQYF. CDR3 DNA sequence: TGCGCCAGCAGCCAAGAGGGGGGGACCGAGTGGGGCCCCACAGATACGCAGTATTTT.